This T cell receptor (beta chain) was captured in a study of blood T cell repertoires in COVID-19. Study background: Whether acute or convalescent, the COVID-19 samples came from the United States, Italy and Spain. PBMCs, B-cell-depleted T cells, or T cells were the source of the cDNA or gDNA that made up the material.

Authors' methods: Researchers report that nucleated cell counts were estimated from reference gene primer amplification. Sequenced by immunoSEQ multiplex PCR; TCRdb stores in-frame clones only, minus some. The V and J calls and clone size come from that table; D and trimming were worked out from the DNA. The table lists about 240,000 clones, approximately 85% of them singletons, with under 4.5% in the top ten. Germline V gene data show CDR1 as MDHEN and CDR2 as SYDVKM. The J segment lost 5 bases and the V segment lost 3 bases, leaving 14 bases of the junction unmatched. CDR3 length: 19 amino acids. This rearrangement joins TRBV28 to TRBJ2-3; TRBD2 agrees at 13 bases. The specimen sequenced was peripheral blood. This clonotype originated in a man aged 50-59 years with acute or convalescent COVID-19. CDR3 DNA: TGTGCCAGCAGTTTGTCCGCCCCGACTAGCGGGAGGTGGAAAGATACGCAGTATTTT. Amino acid sequence: CASSLSAPTSGRWKDTQYF.